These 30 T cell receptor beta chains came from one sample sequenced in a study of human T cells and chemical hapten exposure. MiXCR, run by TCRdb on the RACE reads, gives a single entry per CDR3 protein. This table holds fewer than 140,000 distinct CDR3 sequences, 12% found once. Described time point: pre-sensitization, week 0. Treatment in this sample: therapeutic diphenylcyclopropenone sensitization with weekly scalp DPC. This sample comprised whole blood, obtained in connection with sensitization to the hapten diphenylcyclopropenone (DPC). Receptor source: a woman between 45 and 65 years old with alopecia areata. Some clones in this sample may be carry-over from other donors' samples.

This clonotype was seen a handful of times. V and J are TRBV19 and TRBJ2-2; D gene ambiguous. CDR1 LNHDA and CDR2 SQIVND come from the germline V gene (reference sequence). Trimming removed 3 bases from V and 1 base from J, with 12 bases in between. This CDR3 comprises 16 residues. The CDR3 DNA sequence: TGTGCCAGTAGTATTTGGGGAAAAAAGAACACCGGGGAGCTGTTTTTT. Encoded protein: CASSIWGKKNTGELFF.

The CDR3 loop reads CASRLPPSNTEAFF. CDR3 nucleotide sequence: TGTGCAAGTCGCCTTCCTCCCTCGAACACTGAAGCTTTCTTT. V usage is TRBV12-2 and J usage is TRBJ1-1. TRBV12-2 is a known pseudogene. The CDR3 length is 14 residues.

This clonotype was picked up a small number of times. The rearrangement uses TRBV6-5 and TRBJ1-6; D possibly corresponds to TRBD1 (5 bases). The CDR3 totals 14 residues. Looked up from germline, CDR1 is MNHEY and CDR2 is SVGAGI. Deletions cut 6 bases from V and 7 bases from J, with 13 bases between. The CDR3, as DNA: TGTGCCAGCAGGCCACCGGGACCCAATTCACCCCTCCACTTT. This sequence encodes CASRPPGPNSPLHF.

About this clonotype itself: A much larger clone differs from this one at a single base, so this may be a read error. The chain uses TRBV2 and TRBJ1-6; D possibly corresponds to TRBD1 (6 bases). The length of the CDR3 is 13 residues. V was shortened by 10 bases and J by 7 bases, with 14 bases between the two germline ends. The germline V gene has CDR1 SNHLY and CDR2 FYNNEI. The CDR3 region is CANSLTGNSPLHF. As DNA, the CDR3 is TGTGCCAACAGCCTTACAGGGAATTCACCCCTCCACTTT.

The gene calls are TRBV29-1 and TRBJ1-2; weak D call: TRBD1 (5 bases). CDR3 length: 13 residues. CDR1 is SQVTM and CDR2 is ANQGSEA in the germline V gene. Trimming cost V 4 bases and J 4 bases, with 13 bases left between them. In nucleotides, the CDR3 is TGCAGCGTTGTGAGAGGGGACCCCTATGGCTACACCTTC. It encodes CSVVRGDPYGYTF.

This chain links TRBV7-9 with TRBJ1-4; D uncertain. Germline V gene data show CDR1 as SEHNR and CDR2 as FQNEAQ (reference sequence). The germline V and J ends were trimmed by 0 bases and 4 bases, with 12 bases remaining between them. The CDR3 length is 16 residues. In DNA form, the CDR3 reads TGTGCCAGCAGCTTAGCGGCGAACGGAAATAATGAAAAACTGTTTTTT. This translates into CASSLAANGNNEKLFF.

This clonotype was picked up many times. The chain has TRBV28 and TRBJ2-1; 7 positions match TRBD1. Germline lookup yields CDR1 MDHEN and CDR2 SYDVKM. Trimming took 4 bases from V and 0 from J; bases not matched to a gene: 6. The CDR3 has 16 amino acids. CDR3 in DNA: TGTGCCAGCAGTTCCCTACAGGGGCTCTCCTACAATGAGCAGTTCTTC. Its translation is CASSSLQGLSYNEQFF.

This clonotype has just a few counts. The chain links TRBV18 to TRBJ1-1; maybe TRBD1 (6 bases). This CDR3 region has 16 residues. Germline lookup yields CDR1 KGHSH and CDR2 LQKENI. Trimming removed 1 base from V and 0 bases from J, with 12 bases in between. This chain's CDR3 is CASSPRGQGLNTEAFF. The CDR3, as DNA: TGTGCCAGCTCACCACGGGGGCAGGGACTGAACACTGAAGCTTTCTTT.

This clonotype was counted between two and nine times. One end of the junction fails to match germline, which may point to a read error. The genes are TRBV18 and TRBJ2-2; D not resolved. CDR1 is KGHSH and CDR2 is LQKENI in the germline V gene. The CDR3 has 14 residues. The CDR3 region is CVSSPGWGTGELFF. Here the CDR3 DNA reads TGTGTCAGCTCACCAGGCTGGGGCACCGGGGAGCTGTTTTTT.

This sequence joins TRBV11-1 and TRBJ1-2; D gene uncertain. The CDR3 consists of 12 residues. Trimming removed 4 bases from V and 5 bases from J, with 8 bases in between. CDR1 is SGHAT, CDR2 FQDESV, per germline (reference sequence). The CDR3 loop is CASSYGSYGYTF. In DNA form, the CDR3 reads TGTGCCAGCAGCTATGGGTCGTATGGCTACACCTTC.

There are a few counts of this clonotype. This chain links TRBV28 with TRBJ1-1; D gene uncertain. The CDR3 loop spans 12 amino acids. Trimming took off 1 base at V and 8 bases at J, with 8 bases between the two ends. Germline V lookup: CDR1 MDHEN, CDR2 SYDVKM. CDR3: CASSLLGLEAFF. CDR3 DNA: TGTGCCAGCAGTTTATTGGGTCTAGAAGCTTTCTTT. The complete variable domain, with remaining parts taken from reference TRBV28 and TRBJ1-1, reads DVKVTQSSRYLVKRTGEKVFLECVQDMDHENMFWYRQDPGLGLRLIYFSYDVKMKEKGDIPEGYSVSREKKERFSLILESASTNQTSMYLCASSLLGLEAFFGQGTRLTVV.

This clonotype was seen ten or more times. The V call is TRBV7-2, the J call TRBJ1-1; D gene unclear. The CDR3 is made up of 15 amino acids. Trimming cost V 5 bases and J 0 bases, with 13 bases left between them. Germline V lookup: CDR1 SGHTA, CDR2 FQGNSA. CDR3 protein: CASSPRTVMNTEAFF. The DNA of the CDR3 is TGTGCCAGCAGCCCCCGGACGGTTATGAACACTGAAGCTTTCTTT.

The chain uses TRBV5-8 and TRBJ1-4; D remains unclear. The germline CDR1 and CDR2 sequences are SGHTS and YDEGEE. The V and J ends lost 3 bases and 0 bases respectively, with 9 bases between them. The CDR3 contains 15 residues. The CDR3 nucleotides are TGTGCCAGCAGCTCGGAGCAAGCAACTAATGAAAAACTGTTTTTT. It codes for CASSSEQATNEKLFF.

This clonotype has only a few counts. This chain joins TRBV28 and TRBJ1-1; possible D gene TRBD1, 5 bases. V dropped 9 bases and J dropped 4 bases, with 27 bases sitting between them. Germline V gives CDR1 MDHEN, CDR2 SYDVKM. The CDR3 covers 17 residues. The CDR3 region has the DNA TGTGCCAGTCCCCCCCGGCCAGGGAACGTGGAAACCACTGAAGCTTTCTTT. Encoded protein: CASPPRPGNVETTEAFF.

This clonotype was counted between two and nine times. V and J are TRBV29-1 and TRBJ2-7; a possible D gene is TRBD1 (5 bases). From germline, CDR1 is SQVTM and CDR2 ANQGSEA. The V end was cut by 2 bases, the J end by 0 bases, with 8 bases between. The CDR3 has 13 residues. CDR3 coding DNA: TGCAGCGTTGAACAGGGAAGCTCCTACGAGCAGTACTTC. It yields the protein CSVEQGSSYEQYF.

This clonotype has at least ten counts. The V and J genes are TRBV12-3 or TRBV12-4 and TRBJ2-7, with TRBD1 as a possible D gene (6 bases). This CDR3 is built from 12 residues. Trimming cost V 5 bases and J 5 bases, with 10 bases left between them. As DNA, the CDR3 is TGTGCCAGCAGTCCACAGGGACACGAGCAGTACTTC. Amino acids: CASSPQGHEQYF.

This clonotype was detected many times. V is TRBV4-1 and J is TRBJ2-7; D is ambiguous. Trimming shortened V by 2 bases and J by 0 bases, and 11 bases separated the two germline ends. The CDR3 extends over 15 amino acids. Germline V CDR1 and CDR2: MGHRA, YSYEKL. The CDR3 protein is CASSQNDGSSYEQYF. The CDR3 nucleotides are TGCGCCAGCAGCCAAAACGACGGTAGCTCCTACGAGCAGTACTTC.

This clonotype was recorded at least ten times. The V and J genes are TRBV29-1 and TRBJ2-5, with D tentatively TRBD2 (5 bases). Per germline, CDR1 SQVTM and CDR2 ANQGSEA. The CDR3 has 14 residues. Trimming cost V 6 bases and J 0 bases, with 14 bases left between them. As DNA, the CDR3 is TGCAGCGTCGGGGAACGGTCGTACCAAGAGACCCAGTACTTC. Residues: CSVGERSYQETQYF.

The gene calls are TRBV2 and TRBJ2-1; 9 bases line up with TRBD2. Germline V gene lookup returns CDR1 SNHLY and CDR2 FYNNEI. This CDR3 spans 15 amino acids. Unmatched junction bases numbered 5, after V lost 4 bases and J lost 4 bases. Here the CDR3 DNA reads TGTGCCAGCAGTGTTAGGCTAGCGGGGTACAATGAGCAGTTCTTC. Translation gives CASSVRLAGYNEQFF.

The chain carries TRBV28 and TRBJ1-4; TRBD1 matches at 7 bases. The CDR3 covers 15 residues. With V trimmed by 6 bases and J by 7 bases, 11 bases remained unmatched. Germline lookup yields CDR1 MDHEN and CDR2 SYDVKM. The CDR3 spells CASRSRQGKSEKLFF. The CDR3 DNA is TGTGCCAGCAGGTCCAGACAGGGAAAGAGTGAAAAACTGTTTTTT.

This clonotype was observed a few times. CDR3: CASSLPDRVSEKLFF. The CDR3 coding sequence is TGTGCCAGCAGCTTACCCGACAGGGTGAGTGAAAAACTGTTTTTT. This chain joins TRBV7-9 and TRBJ1-4, with 7 nucleotides matching TRBD1. This CDR3 spans 15 amino acids. V was pared by 2 bases and J by 7 bases, with 7 bases of the junction left unmatched. CDR1 and CDR2 from the germline V gene are SEHNR and FQNEAQ (reference sequence).

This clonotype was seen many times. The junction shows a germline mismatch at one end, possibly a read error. The CDR3 region has the DNA TGTGCTAGCAGCCCAGGGACAGCATTACCCACAGATACGCAGTATTTT. This translates into CASSPGTALPTDTQYF. V gene TRBV7-7 combines with J gene TRBJ2-3; 7 bases agree with TRBD1. The CDR3 spans 16 residues. Germline V lookup: CDR1 SSHAT, CDR2 FNYEAQ (reference sequence).

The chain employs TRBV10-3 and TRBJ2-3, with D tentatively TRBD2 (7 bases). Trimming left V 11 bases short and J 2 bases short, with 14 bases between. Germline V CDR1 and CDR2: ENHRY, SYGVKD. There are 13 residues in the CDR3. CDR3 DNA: TGTGCCGCTGACGGGGGGCCCACAGATACGCAGTATTTT. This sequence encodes CAADGGPTDTQYF.

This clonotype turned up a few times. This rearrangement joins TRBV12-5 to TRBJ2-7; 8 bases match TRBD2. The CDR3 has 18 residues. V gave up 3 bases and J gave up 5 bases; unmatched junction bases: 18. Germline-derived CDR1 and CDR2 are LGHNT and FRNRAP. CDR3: CASGFPLPRWTSNDEQYF. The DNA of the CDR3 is TGTGCTAGTGGTTTCCCTCTCCCCCGATGGACTAGCAACGACGAGCAGTACTTC.

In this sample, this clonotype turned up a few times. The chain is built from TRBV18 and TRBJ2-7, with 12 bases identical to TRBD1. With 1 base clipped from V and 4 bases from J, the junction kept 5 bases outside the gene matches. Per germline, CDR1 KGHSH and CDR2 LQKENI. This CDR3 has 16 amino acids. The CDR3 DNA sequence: TGTGCCAGCTCACCACAAGGGACAGGGGGCGGTTACGAGCAGTACTTC. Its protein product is CASSPQGTGGGYEQYF.

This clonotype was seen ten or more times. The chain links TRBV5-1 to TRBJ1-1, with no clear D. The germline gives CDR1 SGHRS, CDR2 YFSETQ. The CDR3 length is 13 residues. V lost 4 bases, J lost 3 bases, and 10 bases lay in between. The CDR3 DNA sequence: TGCGCCAGCAGCCCGTCCCTGGACACTGAAGCTTTCTTT. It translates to CASSPSLDTEAFF. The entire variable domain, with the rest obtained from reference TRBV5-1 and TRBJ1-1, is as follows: KAGVTQTPRYLIKTRGQQVTLSCSPISGHRSVSWYQQTPGQGLQFLFEYFSETQRNKGNFPGRFSGRQFSNSRSEMNVSTLELGDSALYLCASSPSLDTEAFFGQGTRLTVV.

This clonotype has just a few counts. CDR3 DNA: TGTGCCAGCAGTTTGGGGCCTTGGGACGGTGGATCCTACGAGCAGTACTTC. Protein: CASSLGPWDGGSYEQYF. V usage is TRBV12-3 or TRBV12-4 and J usage is TRBJ2-7; D possibly matches TRBD1 or TRBD2 (5 bases each). The CDR3 extends over 17 amino acids. Trimming pared 3 bases from V and 1 base from J, leaving 19 bases between.

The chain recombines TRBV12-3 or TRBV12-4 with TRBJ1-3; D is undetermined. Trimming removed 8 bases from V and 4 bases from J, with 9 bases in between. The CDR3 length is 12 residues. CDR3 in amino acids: CASPRQGNTIYF. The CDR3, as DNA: TGTGCCAGCCCCAGGCAGGGAAACACCATATATTTT.

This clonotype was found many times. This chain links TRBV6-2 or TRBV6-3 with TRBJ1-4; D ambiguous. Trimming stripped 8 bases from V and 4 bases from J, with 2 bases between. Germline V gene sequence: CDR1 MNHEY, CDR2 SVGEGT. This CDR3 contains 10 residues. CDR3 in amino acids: CASGNEKLFF. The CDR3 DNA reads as TGTGCCAGCGGTAATGAAAAACTGTTTTTT.

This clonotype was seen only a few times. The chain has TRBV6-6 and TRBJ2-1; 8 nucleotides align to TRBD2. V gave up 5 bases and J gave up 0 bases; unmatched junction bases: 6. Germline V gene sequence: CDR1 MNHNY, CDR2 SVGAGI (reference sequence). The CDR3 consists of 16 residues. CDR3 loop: CASSPGGTSSYNEQFF. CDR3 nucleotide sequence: TGTGCCAGCAGTCCGGGGGGGACCAGCTCCTACAATGAGCAGTTCTTC.